This T cell receptor beta chain was identified during a study of blood T cell repertoires in COVID-19. Study at large: Samples taken during acute and convalescent COVID-19 were collected in the United States, Italy and Spain. The analysed material was cDNA or gDNA that came from T cells, B-cell-depleted T cells, or PBMCs.

Authors' data handling: Estimation of nucleated cell counts relied on the amplification of reference gene primers. Produced via immunoSEQ multiplex PCR; TCRdb's table is partial and in-frame only. V, J and clone size reflect that table, while D and trimming were determined from the DNA. In the table there are around 170,000 clones, about nine tenths of which are singletons. The ends were cut back, 7 bases at V and 8 bases at J, with 18 bases in the middle. Germline V lookup: CDR1 SGHNT, CDR2 YYREEE (reference sequence). The CDR3 spans 13 residues. This TCR was sampled from a woman in her thirties with acute or convalescent COVID-19. The rearrangement uses TRBV5-4 and TRBJ1-1, with D possibly matching TRBD1 (6 bases). Sequenced input: peripheral blood. This chain's CDR3 is CASFPPGASEAFF. The DNA of the CDR3 is TGTGCCAGCTTTCCCCCAGGGGCGTCAGAAGCTTTCTTT.